This passage covers 27 T cell receptor beta chains from one sample sequenced in a study of immune evolution from preneoplasia to lung adenocarcinoma. The method was immunoSEQ multiplex PCR; TCRdb's version includes in-frame clones alone and lacks a portion of them. The table includes some 9,800 clones, 88% detected once. The material sequenced was FFPE invasive lung adenocarcinoma tissue. All receptors come from a person aged 65-85 years with invasive lung adenocarcinoma. Some clones in this sample may be carry-over from other donors' samples.

V is TRBV6-5 and J is TRBJ2-5; D is unclear. Germline CDR1 and CDR2: MNHEY and SVGAGI. V gave up 5 bases and J gave up 3 bases, with 10 bases separating them. The CDR3 runs to 13 residues. DNA of the CDR3: TGTGCCAGCAGTATAAATCGGGAAGAGACCCAGTACTTC. It translates to CASSINREETQYF.

This clone occurred a few times. The rearrangement links TRBV25-1 to TRBJ1-1, with D unclear. There are 16 residues in the CDR3. V lost 1 base and J lost 0, with 12 bases in between. Germline assignment: CDR1 MGHDK and CDR2 SYGVNS. The CDR3 DNA follows: TGTGCCAGCAGTGAATCTGAAAGAGGGATGAACACTGAAGCTTTCTTT. This codes for CASSESERGMNTEAFF.

The chain recombines TRBV27 with TRBJ2-3; D remains unclear. V lost 2 bases and J lost 2, with 11 bases in between. The CDR3 loop spans 15 amino acids. Germline CDR1 reads MNHEY; CDR2 reads SMNVEV (reference sequence). CDR3 bases: TGTGCCAGCAGTTTAGAGTCCGGTTACACAGATACGCAGTATTTT. As protein: CASSLESGYTDTQYF.

The chain links TRBV7-3 to TRBJ2-3, with no clear D. Per the germline V gene, CDR1 is SGHTA and CDR2 is FQGTGA. Trimming left V 3 bases short and J 2 bases short, with 6 bases between. This CDR3 contains 13 residues. This CDR3 is CASSLNPTDTQYF. CDR3 sequence (DNA): TGTGCCAGCAGCTTGAACCCCACAGATACGCAGTATTTT.

The J gene is TRBJ2-7, the V gene TRBV6-1; no clear D gene. The CDR3 runs to 12 residues. The germline V gene encodes CDR1 MNHNS and CDR2 SASEGT. Deletions cut 8 bases from V and 1 base from J, with 9 bases between. The CDR3: CASSVLSYEQYF. The DNA for the CDR3 is TGTGCCAGCTCGGTCTTATCCTACGAGCAGTACTTC.

The V gene is TRBV15, the J gene TRBJ2-2, with 7 bases that match TRBD2. CDR3 length: 17 residues. Germline V lookup: CDR1 LNHNV, CDR2 YYDKDF (reference sequence). The J segment lost 6 bases and the V segment lost 0 bases, leaving 10 bases of the junction unmatched. DNA for the CDR3: TGTGCCACCAGCAGAGAATATCCAGCGGGAAAGCCCGGGGAGCTGTTTTTT. Amino acid sequence: CATSREYPAGKPGELFF.

The chain combines TRBV9 with TRBJ2-7; 10 bases fit TRBD2. CDR1 and CDR2 (germline): SGDLS, YYNGEE. V lost 3 bases, J lost 6 bases, and 3 bases stayed unmatched. The length of the CDR3 is 13 residues. The CDR3: CASSEGLASEQYF. The CDR3 nucleotides read TGTGCCAGCAGCGAGGGACTAGCGAGCGAGCAGTACTTC. Looking up the rest from reference TRBV9 and TRBJ2-7 gives the full variable domain: DSGVTQTPKHLITATGQRVTLRCSPRSGDLSVYWYQQSLDQGLQFLIQYYNGEERAKGNILERFSAQQFPDLHSELNLSSLELGDSALYFCASSEGLASEQYFGPGTRLTVT.

There are a few counts of this clone. The V and J genes are TRBV10-3 and TRBJ1-1; D remains unclear. Germline V CDR1 and CDR2: ENHRY, SYGVKD. This CDR3 comprises 16 residues. Trimming stripped 2 bases from V and 8 bases from J, with 21 bases between. CDR3 sequence (DNA): TGTGCCATCAGTGAGATAATAGGGCCCCTACGGGCAGAAGCTTTCTTT. Protein: CAISEIIGPLRAEAFF.

Only one count was recorded for this clone. The chain recombines TRBV5-6 with TRBJ2-1, with 8 bases fitting TRBD2. After removal of 0 bases from V and 5 bases from J, the junction contained 4 bases not matched to a gene. CDR3 length: 15 residues. CDR1 is SGHDT, CDR2 YYEEEE, per germline. CDR3 loop: CASSLGLARHNEQFF. CDR3 nucleotide sequence: TGTGCCAGCAGCTTGGGACTAGCGCGTCACAATGAGCAGTTCTTC. The variable domain in full, completed from reference TRBV5-6 and TRBJ2-1, reads DAGVTQSPTHLIKTRGQQVTLRCSPKSGHDTVSWYQQALGQGPQFIFQYYEEEERQRGNFPDRFSGHQFPNYSSELNVNALLLGDSALYLCASSLGLARHNEQFFGPGTRLTVL.

The genes are TRBV13 and TRBJ2-2; D is unclear. CDR1 PRHDT and CDR2 FYEKMQ come from the germline V gene (reference sequence). The CDR3 consists of 15 residues. Trimming left V 3 bases short and J 2 bases short, with 10 bases between. This chain's CDR3 is CASSLNPRNTGELFF. The CDR3, as DNA: TGTGCCAGCAGCTTGAATCCACGAAACACCGGGGAGCTGTTTTTT.

This clone was seen just once. The CDR3 here is CATSPTSGRAAETQYF. The CDR3 nucleotides read TGTGCCACCAGCCCAACTAGCGGGAGGGCCGCGGAGACCCAGTACTTC. The chain links TRBV15 to TRBJ2-5; 13 positions match TRBD2. Germline V gives CDR1 LNHNV, CDR2 YYDKDF (reference sequence). V lost 5 bases and J lost 5; bases outside the gene matches: 8. This CDR3 comprises 16 residues.

The CDR3 reads CSVEDPSSYQETQYF. CDR3 in DNA: TGCAGCGTTGAAGATCCGTCTTCGTACCAAGAGACCCAGTACTTC. This sequence joins TRBV29-1 and TRBJ2-5; D is ambiguous. The CDR3 loop spans 15 amino acids. The germline V gene encodes CDR1 SQVTM and CDR2 ANQGSEA. Trimming removed 0 bases from V and 0 bases from J, with 11 bases in between.

The gene calls are TRBV7-6 and TRBJ2-3, with D unclear. Between the trimmed V and J ends, which lost 2 bases and 6 bases, there was a span of 12 bases. This CDR3 region has 14 residues. Germline CDR1 and CDR2: SGHVS and FNYEAQ. CDR3 DNA: TGTGCCAGCAGCTTATGGGAAAAGGCGGATACGCAGTATTTT. Amino acid sequence: CASSLWEKADTQYF.

The chain links TRBV27 to TRBJ2-2; D is unresolved. Trimming removed 5 bases from V and 4 bases from J, with 8 bases in between. In germline, CDR1 is MNHEY, CDR2 SMNVEV (reference sequence). This CDR3 contains 13 residues. The CDR3 region is CASSLLGTGELFF. The CDR3 coding sequence is TGTGCCAGCAGTCTATTGGGCACCGGGGAGCTGTTTTTT.

The chain recombines TRBV7-2 with TRBJ2-7; 14 nucleotides line up with TRBD2. Germline assignment: CDR1 SGHTA and CDR2 FQGNSA. The CDR3 totals 15 residues. V was clipped by 5 bases and J by 4 bases; unmatched bases: 4. CDR3 coding DNA: TGTGCCAGCAGCCCGGGACTAGCGGGAGTGTACGAGCAGTACTTC. Residues: CASSPGLAGVYEQYF.

The chain joins TRBV29-1 to TRBJ2-7, with 8 nucleotides matching TRBD2. Germline CDR1 reads SQVTM; CDR2 reads ANQGSEA. Germline trimming cut 7 bases from V and 1 base from J; bases unmatched to any gene: 3. The CDR3 totals 12 residues. This chain's CDR3 is CSARGGSYEQYF. The CDR3 nucleotides are TGCAGCGCCCGGGGGGGGTCCTACGAGCAGTACTTC.

The rearrangement uses TRBV18 and TRBJ2-5; D is ambiguous. Germline V gene lookup returns CDR1 KGHSH and CDR2 LQKENI. CDR3 length equals 14 residues. Trimming removed 0 bases at V and 2 bases at J, with 7 bases between. The CDR3 DNA reads TGTGCCAGCTCACCACCCCCCAAGCAAGAGACCCAGTACTTC. Its translation is CASSPPPKQETQYF.

The table lists this clone with a count of one. The chain joins TRBV2 to TRBJ2-7, with 8 nucleotides matching TRBD2. The ends lost 4 bases at V and 2 bases at J; junction bases unmatched: 4. Germline lookup yields CDR1 SNHLY and CDR2 FYNNEI. This CDR3 is 14 amino acids long. The CDR3 region is CASSGAGAAYEQYF. The DNA for the CDR3 is TGTGCCAGCAGTGGAGCGGGGGCGGCCTACGAGCAGTACTTC.

The chain joins TRBV7-9 to TRBJ2-3; TRBD1 or TRBD2 may be the D gene (6 bases each). The germline gives CDR1 SEHNR, CDR2 FQNEAQ (reference sequence). The CDR3 has 15 residues. V lost 1 base, J lost 3 bases, and 11 bases lay in between. The DNA of the CDR3 is TGTGCCAGCAGCTTAGGGGGGGCGCGGACAGATACGCAGTATTTT. Its protein is CASSLGGARTDTQYF. The whole variable domain, remainder taken from reference TRBV7-9 and TRBJ2-3, is DTGVSQNPRHKITKRGQNVTFRCDPISEHNRLYWYRQTLGQGPEFLTYFQNEAQLEKSRLLSDRFSAERPKGSFSTLEIQRTEQGDSAMYLCASSLGGARTDTQYFGPGTRLTVL.

The V and J genes are TRBV5-1 and TRBJ1-5; 10 bases are a match to TRBD1. V shed 2 bases and J 6 bases; nucleotides not matched to a gene: 5. The germline CDR1 and CDR2 sequences are SGHRS and YFSETQ. The CDR3 covers 15 residues. The CDR3 loop is CASSLGTGAGQPQHF. CDR3 coding DNA: TGCGCCAGCAGCTTAGGGACAGGGGCGGGTCAGCCCCAGCATTTT.

The CDR3 DNA is TGTGCCAGCAGCTATGGTCCGACTAATGAAAAACTGTTTTTT. Amino acid sequence: CASSYGPTNEKLFF. The chain carries TRBV28 and TRBJ1-4; D remains unclear. V was clipped by 6 bases and J by 2 bases, with 10 bases between them. CDR1 is MDHEN, CDR2 SYDVKM, per germline. The CDR3 is 14 amino acids.

This rearrangement joins TRBV6-1 to TRBJ1-5; 10 bases match TRBD1. V gave up 4 bases and J gave up 7 bases; unmatched junction bases: 7. Germline loops: CDR1 MNHNS, CDR2 SASEGT. This CDR3 has 15 amino acids. Written as DNA, the CDR3 is TGTGCCAGCAGTGGGGGACAGGGGAATAGCCAGCCCCAGCATTTT. This encodes CASSGGQGNSQPQHF.

The V gene is TRBV18, the J gene TRBJ2-5; TRBD2 matches 9 bases. Germline V gives CDR1 KGHSH, CDR2 LQKENI. The CDR3 contains 16 residues. The ends lost 6 bases at V and 5 bases at J; junction bases unmatched: 13. The DNA of the CDR3 is TGTGCCAGCTCCCCCGTGGCGGGGGGGCCGGGGGAGACCCAGTACTTC. Its translation is CASSPVAGGPGETQYF.

The J gene is TRBJ1-5, the V gene TRBV28; 8 bases match TRBD1. V lost 5 bases to trimming and J lost 3 bases; unmatched junction nucleotides: 9. Germline assignment: CDR1 MDHEN and CDR2 SYDVKM. The CDR3 extends over 16 amino acids. Here the CDR3 DNA reads TGTGCCAGCAGTCTACTAGGACAGGGTTACAATCAGCCCCAGCATTTT. Amino acids: CASSLLGQGYNQPQHF.

The rearrangement uses TRBV7-2 and TRBJ2-1, with 10 bases lining up with TRBD2. J was trimmed by 7 bases and V by 5 bases; bases with no gene match: 14. The CDR3 runs 17 residues. Germline loops: CDR1 SGHTA, CDR2 FQGNSA. CDR3 loop: CASSPVAGGSTRNEQFF. The CDR3 DNA is TGTGCCAGCAGCCCAGTAGCGGGGGGCTCAACCCGGAATGAGCAGTTCTTC. Complete variable domain (other parts from reference TRBV7-2 and TRBJ2-1): GAGVSQSPSNKVTEKGKDVELRCDPISGHTALYWYRQSLGQGLEFLIYFQGNSAPDKSGLPSDRFSAERTGGSVSTLTIQRTQQEDSAVYLCASSPVAGGSTRNEQFFGPGTRLTVL.

The CDR3 nucleotides read TGCGCCAGCAGCCCCGGACAGCAACTACGTTACGAGCAGTACTTC. Residues: CASSPGQQLRYEQYF. The J gene is TRBJ2-7, the V gene TRBV5-1, with D tentatively TRBD1 (6 bases). The CDR3 extends over 15 amino acids. Germline V gene sequence: CDR1 SGHRS, CDR2 YFSETQ. Trimming stripped 4 bases from V and 4 bases from J, with 18 bases between.

This chain links TRBV4-1 with TRBJ1-5; 7 bases are shared with TRBD1. Germline V gene data show CDR1 as MGHRA and CDR2 as YSYEKL. The CDR3 runs to 14 residues. J lost 4 bases, V lost 8 bases, and 8 bases had no gene match. This CDR3 is CASGGGGENQPQHF. In nucleotides, the CDR3 is TGCGCCAGCGGGGGAGGGGGCGAGAATCAGCCCCAGCATTTT.